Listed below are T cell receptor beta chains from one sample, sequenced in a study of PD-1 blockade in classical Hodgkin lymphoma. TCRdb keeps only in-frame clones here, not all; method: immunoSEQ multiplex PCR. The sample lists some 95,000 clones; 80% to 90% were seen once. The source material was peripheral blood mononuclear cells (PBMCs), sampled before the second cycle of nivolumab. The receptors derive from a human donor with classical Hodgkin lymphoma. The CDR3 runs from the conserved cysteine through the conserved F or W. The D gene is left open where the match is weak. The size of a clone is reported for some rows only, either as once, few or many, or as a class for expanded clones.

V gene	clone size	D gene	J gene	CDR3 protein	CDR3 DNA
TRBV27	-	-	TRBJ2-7	CASSFGPEGSYEQYF	TGTGCCAGCAGTTTTGGACCGGAAGGGTCCTACGAGCAGTACTTC
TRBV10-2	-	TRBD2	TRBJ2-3	CASSESTLSSSGGPTDTQYF	TGCGCCAGCAGTGAGTCGACTCTTTCGTCAAGCGGGGGGCCCACAGATACGCAGTATTTT
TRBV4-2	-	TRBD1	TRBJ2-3	CASSQSTGATDTQYF	TGTGCCAGCAGCCAGTCTACAGGGGCCACAGATACGCAGTATTTT
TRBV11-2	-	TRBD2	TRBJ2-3	CASSREIAGGGTDTQYF	TGTGCCAGCAGTCGAGAAATAGCGGGAGGGGGGACAGATACGCAGTATTTT
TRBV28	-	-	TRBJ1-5	CASSLTDQPQHF	TGTGCCAGCAGTCTCACCGATCAGCCCCAGCATTTT
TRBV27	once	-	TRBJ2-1	CASSALLDNEQFF	TGTGCCAGCAGTGCCCTCTTGGACAATGAGCAGTTCTTC
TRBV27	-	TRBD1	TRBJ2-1	CASSPLIVGQLEQFF	TGTGCCAGCAGTCCCTTGATTGTGGGACAGCTTGAGCAGTTCTTC
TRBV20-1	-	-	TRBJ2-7	CSAGSYEQYF	TGCAGTGCTGGATCCTACGAGCAGTACTTC
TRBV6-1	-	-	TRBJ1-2	CASMQGSYGYTF	TGTGCCAGCATGCAGGGTAGCTATGGCTACACCTTC
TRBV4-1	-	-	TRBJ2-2	CASSPLFPGELFF	TGCGCCAGCAGCCCCCTGTTTCCCGGGGAGCTGTTTTTT
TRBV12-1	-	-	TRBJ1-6	CASSFEGGGTGLLLHF	TGTGCCAGCAGCTTTGAGGGGGGGGGAACAGGGTTACTCCTCCACTTT
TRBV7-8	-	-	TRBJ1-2	CASSLGTLPYNYGYTF	TGTGCCAGCAGCTTAGGGACACTTCCTTATAACTATGGCTACACCTTC
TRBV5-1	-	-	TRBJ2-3	CASSSDRTDTQYF	TGCGCCAGCAGCTCGGACAGAACAGATACGCAGTATTTT
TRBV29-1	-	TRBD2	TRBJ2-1	CSVVAGGLFF	TGCAGCGTAGTAGCGGGAGGGCTGTTCTTC
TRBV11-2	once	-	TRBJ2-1	CASSPRGWNEQFF	TGTGCCAGCAGCCCCCGGGGGTGGAATGAGCAGTTCTTC
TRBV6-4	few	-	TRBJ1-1	CASSVEAGRLNTEAFF	TGTGCCAGCAGTGTGGAAGCGGGCAGATTGAACACTGAAGCTTTCTTT
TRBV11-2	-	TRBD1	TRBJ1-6	CASSLGARDSSYNSPLHF	TGTGCCAGCAGCTTAGGAGCGAGGGACAGCTCCTATAATTCACCCCTCCACTTT
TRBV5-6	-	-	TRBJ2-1	CASSLGETSSYNEQFF	TGTGCCAGCAGCTTAGGGGAGACGAGCTCCTACAATGAGCAGTTCTTC
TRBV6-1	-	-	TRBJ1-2	CASSEALLGLPYGYTF	TGTGCCAGCAGTGAAGCGCTTCTGGGTCTCCCTTATGGCTACACCTTC
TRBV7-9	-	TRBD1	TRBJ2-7	CASSTAGQGTYEQYF	TGTGCCAGCAGCACCGCGGGACAGGGGACCTACGAGCAGTACTTC
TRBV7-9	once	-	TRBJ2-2	CATGGRNGLNTGELFF	TGTGCCACAGGAGGCCGTAACGGGCTAAACACCGGGGAGCTGTTTTTT
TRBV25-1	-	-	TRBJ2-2	CASSRRGINTGELFF	TGTGCCAGCAGTCGGCGGGGAATAAACACCGGGGAGCTGTTTTTT
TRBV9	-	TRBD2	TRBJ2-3	CASSVVGLAGGDTQYF	TGTGCCAGCAGCGTAGTAGGACTAGCGGGAGGAGATACGCAGTATTTT
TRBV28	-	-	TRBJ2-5	CASSPPIVRGGKTQYF	TGTGCCAGCAGCCCCCCAATCGTTCGAGGGGGAAAGACCCAGTACTTC
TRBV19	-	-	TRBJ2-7	CASSEAGGYEQYF	TGTGCCAGTAGTGAGGCGGGCGGTTACGAGCAGTACTTC